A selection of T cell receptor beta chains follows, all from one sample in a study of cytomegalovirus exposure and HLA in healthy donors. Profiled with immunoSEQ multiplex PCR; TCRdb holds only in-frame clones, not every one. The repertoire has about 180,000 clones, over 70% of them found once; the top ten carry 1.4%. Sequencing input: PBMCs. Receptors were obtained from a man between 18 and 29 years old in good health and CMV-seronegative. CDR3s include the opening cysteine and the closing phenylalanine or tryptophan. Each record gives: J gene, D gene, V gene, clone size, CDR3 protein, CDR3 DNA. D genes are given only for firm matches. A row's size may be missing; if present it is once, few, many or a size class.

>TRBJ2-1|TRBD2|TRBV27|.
CASSSGTSGRERNEQFF
TGTGCCAGCAGTTCCGGGACTAGCGGGAGGGAGCGAAATGAGCAGTTCTTC
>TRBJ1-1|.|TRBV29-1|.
CSVEKQVFNTEAFF
TGCAGCGTGGAAAAACAGGTGTTCAACACTGAAGCTTTCTTT
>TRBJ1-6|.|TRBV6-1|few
CASSEVDGGEGSPLHF
TGTGCCAGCAGTGAAGTCGACGGGGGGGAGGGATCACCCCTCCACTTT
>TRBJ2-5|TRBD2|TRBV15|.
CATSRARTGGETQYF
TGTGCCACCAGCAGAGCCCGGACGGGGGGGGAGACCCAGTACTTC
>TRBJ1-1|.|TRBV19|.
CASSIYTIPSSTEAFF
TGTGCCAGTAGTATATACACCATCCCCTCGTCCACTGAAGCTTTCTTT
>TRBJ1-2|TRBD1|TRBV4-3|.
CASSHPVTGSPGGYTF
TGCGCCAGCAGCCATCCCGTGACAGGGTCTCCTGGAGGCTACACCTTC
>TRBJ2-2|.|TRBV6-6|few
CASSRATGTGELFF
TGTGCCAGCAGTAGGGCGACGGGAACCGGGGAGCTGTTTTTT
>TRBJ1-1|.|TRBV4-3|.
CASSQDLGVGDTEAFF
TGCGCCAGCAGCCAAGACCTCGGGGTTGGTGACACTGAAGCTTTCTTT
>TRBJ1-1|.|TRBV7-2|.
CASTSRKNTEAFF
TGTGCCAGCACCTCGAGAAAAAACACTGAAGCTTTCTTT
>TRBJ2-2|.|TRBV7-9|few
CASSSPGSSYTGELFF
TGTGCCAGCAGCTCACCGGGATCTTCTTACACCGGGGAGCTGTTTTTT
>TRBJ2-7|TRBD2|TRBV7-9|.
CASSKSGATSYEQYF
TGTGCCAGCAGCAAGAGCGGGGCCACCTCCTACGAGCAGTACTTC
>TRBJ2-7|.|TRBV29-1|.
CSFLATSSYEQYF
TGCAGCTTCCTAGCAACGAGCTCCTACGAGCAGTACTTC
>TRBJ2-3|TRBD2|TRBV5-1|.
CASSFTAGGPVDTQYF
TGCGCCAGCAGCTTTACAGCGGGAGGGCCCGTGGATACGCAGTATTTT
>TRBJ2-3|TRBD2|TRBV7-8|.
CASRISGGSTDTQYF
TGTGCCAGCAGGATTAGCGGGGGTAGCACAGATACGCAGTATTTT
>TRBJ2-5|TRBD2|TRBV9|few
CASSVGLAGALQETQYF
TGTGCCAGCAGCGTAGGTCTAGCGGGGGCCCTCCAAGAGACCCAGTACTTC
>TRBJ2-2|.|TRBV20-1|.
CSAQGTGELFF
TGCAGCGCACAGGGAACCGGGGAGCTGTTTTTT
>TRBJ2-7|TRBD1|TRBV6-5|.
CASSEQGQGYEQYF
TGTGCCAGCAGCGAGCAGGGACAGGGATACGAGCAGTACTTC